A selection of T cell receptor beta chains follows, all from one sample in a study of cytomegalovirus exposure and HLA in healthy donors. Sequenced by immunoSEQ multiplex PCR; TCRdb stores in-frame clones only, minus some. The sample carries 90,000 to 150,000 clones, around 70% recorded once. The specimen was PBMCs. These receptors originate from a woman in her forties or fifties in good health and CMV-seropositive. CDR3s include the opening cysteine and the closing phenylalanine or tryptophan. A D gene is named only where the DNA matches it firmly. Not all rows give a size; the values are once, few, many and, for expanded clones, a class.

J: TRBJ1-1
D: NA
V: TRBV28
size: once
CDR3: CASSLLERTEAFF
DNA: TGTGCCAGCAGTTTATTGGAGAGGACTGAAGCTTTCTTT

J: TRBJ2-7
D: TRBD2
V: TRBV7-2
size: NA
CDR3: CASSLGLLREGPRRYEQYF
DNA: TGTGCCAGCAGCTTAGGGCTACTACGGGAGGGCCCTCGGCGGTACGAGCAGTACTTC

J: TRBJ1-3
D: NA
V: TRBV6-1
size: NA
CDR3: CASSEGPFSGNTIYF
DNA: TGTGCCAGCAGCGAAGGGCCGTTCTCTGGAAACACCATATATTTT

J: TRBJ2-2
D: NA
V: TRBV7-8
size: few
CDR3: CASSLISGQGRNTGELFF
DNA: TGTGCCAGCAGCTTAATATCCGGGCAGGGCAGGAACACCGGGGAGCTGTTTTTT

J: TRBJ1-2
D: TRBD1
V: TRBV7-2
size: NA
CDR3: CASSHRTGPQGGGGYTF
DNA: TGTGCCAGCAGCCACAGGACAGGTCCACAAGGTGGGGGTGGCTACACCTTC

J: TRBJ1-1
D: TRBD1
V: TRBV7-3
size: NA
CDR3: CASSLTGGTGLNTEAFF
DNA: TGTGCCAGCAGCTTAACGGGAGGGACAGGGTTGAACACTGAAGCTTTCTTT

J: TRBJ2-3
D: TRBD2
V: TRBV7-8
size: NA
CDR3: CASSPYYRGGEDTQYF
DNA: TGTGCCAGCAGCCCCTATTACCGGGGGGGCGAAGATACGCAGTATTTT

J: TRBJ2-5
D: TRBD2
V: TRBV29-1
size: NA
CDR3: CSVGASGGSETQYF
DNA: TGCAGCGTTGGGGCTAGCGGGGGGTCAGAGACCCAGTACTTC

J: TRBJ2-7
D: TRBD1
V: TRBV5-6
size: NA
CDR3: CASSLGQGAYEQYF
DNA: TGTGCCAGCAGCCTAGGACAGGGGGCCTACGAGCAGTACTTC

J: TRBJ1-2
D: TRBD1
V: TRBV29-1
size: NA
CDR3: CSVETGTNYGYTF
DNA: TGCAGCGTCGAGACAGGGACGAACTATGGCTACACCTTC

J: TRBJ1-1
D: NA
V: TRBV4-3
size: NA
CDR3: CASSHQGGGTEAFF
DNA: TGCGCCAGCAGCCATCAGGGTGGTGGCACTGAAGCTTTCTTT

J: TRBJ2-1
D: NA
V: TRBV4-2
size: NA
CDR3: CASSQTEAAYNEQFF
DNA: TGTGCCAGCAGCCAGACGGAGGCCGCCTACAATGAGCAGTTCTTC

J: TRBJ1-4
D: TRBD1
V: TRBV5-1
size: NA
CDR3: CASSLRGQGANEKLFF
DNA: TGCGCCAGCAGCCTCCGGGGACAGGGGGCTAATGAAAAACTGTTTTTT

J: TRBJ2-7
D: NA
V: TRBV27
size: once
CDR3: CANFDDWRNEYEQYF
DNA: TGTGCCAACTTCGACGACTGGAGGAATGAGTACGAGCAGTACTTC

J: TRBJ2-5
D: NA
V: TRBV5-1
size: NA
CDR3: CASSFSQETQYF
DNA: TGCGCCAGCAGCTTTAGCCAAGAGACCCAGTACTTC

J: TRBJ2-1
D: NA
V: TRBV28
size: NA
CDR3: CASSLETSSYNEQFF
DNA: TGTGCCAGCAGCTTGGAGACTAGCTCCTACAATGAGCAGTTCTTC

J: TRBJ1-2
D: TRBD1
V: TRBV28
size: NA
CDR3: CASSFGQGNYGYTF
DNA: TGTGCCAGCAGTTTTGGACAGGGAAACTATGGCTACACCTTC